This T cell receptor beta chain stems from a study of beta chain features in type 1 diabetes. Overall study context: Taken together, all samples contributed approximately 110 million examined sorted cells. General study points: The study found that naive, central memory and Treg TCRB repertoires appeared more similar in patients than in healthy donors. Cells expressing TCR highly could be over-represented by cDNA sequencing. TCRB CDR3s from Type 1 diabetes patients were moderately but significantly shorter in all four CD4+ subsets.

As for this clone: The antigen remains undetermined.

Trimming cost V 4 bases and J 4 bases, with 19 bases left between them. Germline CDR1 and CDR2: MGHDK and SYGVNS. The CDR3 covers 16 residues. What was sequenced were expressed TCRB transcripts, since all of the isolated RNA had been reverse transcribed. The assay was immunoSEQ multiplex PCR, and TCRdb's table has in-frame clones only and misses some. The top ten clones hold 0.015% to 0.02% of a sample with 250,000 to 300,000 clones, roughly an eighth of them seen once. Using CD45RO/CCR7/CD25/CD127/CD95/CD27, CD4+ naive, central memory, regulatory and stem cell-like memory cells were sorted. The sequenced material came from naive CD4+ T cells from blood. The sequence was collected from a man aged 25 to 40 with type 1 diabetes. The chain is built from TRBV25-1 and TRBJ1-2, with a weak D call TRBD1 (6 bases). Here the CDR3 DNA reads TGTGCCAGCAGTGGGCTACAGGGCCGGGCTTCCTATGGCTACACCTTC. It encodes CASSGLQGRASYGYTF.